This T cell receptor beta chain was captured by sequencing in a study of cytomegalovirus exposure and HLA in healthy donors. General study findings and limits: When analyzed later, the rates of TCR association showed variation by HLA locus, with DRB1 the most and HLA-C the fewest.

All the people who gave samples were healthy bone marrow donors. The PCR made use of 60 Vbeta and 13 Jbeta primers. The table came from immunoSEQ multiplex PCR; TCRdb's copy has only in-frame clones and leaves some out. The sample holds around 67,000 clones, over 75% seen once. Turning to this clone: The antigen is unknown.

This TCR came from a woman under 40 in good health and CMV-seropositive. The sequencing input was PBMCs.

CDR3 sequence (DNA): TGCGCCAGCAGCTTGGAAGCGCCGCCCTCCAATGAGCAGTTCTTC. Translated, it gives CASSLEAPPSNEQFF. The chain has TRBV5-1 and TRBJ2-1, with D uncertain. There are 15 residues in the CDR3. Trimming left V 0 bases short and J 6 bases short, with 13 bases between. Looked up from germline, CDR1 is SGHRS and CDR2 is YFSETQ.